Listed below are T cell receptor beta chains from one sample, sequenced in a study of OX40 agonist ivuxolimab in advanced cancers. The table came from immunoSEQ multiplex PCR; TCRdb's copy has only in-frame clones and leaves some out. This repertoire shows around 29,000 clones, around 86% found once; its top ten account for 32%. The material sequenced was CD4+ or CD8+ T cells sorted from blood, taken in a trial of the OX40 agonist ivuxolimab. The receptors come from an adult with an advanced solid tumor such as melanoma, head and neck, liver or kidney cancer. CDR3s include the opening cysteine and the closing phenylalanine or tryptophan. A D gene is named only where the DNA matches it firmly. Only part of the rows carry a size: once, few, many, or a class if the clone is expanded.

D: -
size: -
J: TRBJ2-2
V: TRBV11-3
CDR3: CASSSRLTNTGELFF
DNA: TGTGCCAGCAGCTCCCGACTTACCAACACCGGGGAGCTGTTTTTT

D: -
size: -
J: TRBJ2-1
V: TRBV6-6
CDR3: CASSIVRDRFQEQFF
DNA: TGTGCCAGCAGTATCGTTCGGGACCGCTTCCAGGAGCAGTTCTTC

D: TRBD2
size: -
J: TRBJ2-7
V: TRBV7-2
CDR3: CASSSGLADTYEQYF
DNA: TGTGCCAGCAGCTCCGGACTAGCGGACACCTACGAGCAGTACTTC

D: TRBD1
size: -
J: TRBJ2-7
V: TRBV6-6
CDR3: CASSYGTGGSYEQYF
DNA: TGTGCCAGCAGTTACGGGACAGGGGGCTCCTACGAGCAGTACTTC

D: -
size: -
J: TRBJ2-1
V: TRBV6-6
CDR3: CASRTPEGEQFF
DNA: TGTGCCAGCAGGACACCCGAGGGAGAGCAGTTCTTC

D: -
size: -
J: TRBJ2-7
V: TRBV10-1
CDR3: CASSEGIGSYEQYF
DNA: TGCGCCAGCAGTGAGGGGATTGGCTCCTACGAGCAGTACTTC

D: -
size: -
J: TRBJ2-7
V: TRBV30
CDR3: CAWSVGSGPYEQYF
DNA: TGTGCCTGGAGTGTAGGTAGCGGTCCCTACGAGCAGTACTTC

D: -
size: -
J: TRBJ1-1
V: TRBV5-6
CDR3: CASSISGTEAFF
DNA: TGTGCCAGCAGCATTTCAGGGACTGAAGCTTTCTTT

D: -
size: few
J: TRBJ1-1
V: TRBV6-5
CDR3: CASQGWGTEAFF
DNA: TGTGCCAGCCAGGGGTGGGGAACTGAAGCTTTCTTT

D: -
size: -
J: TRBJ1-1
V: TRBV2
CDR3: CASSESSLNTEAFF
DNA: TGTGCCAGCAGTGAAAGCTCCTTGAACACTGAAGCTTTCTTT

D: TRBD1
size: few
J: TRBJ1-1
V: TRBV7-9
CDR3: CASSLGQTNTEAFF
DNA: TGTGCCAGCAGTTTGGGACAGACGAACACTGAAGCTTTCTTT

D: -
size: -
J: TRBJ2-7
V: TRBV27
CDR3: CASSLSALSYEQYF
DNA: TGTGCCAGCAGTTTATCGGCGTTGAGCTACGAGCAGTACTTC

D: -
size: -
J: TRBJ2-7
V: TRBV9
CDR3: CASSLGDFYEQYF
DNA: TGTGCCAGCAGCCTTGGGGACTTCTACGAGCAGTACTTC

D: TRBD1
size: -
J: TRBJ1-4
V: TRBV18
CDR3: CASSPFGTGEEKLFF
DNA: TGTGCCAGCTCACCATTCGGGACAGGGGAAGAAAAACTGTTTTTT

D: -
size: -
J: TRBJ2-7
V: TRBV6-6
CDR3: CASRLTGLLADEQYF
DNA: TGTGCCAGCAGACTCACAGGGCTCCTGGCCGACGAGCAGTACTTC

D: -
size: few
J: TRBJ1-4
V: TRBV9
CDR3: CASSETDATNEKLFF
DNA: TGTGCCAGCAGCGAGACAGATGCAACTAATGAAAAACTGTTTTTT

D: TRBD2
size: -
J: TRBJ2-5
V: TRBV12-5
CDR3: CASGWTSGVQESQYF
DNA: TGTGCTAGTGGCTGGACTAGCGGCGTCCAAGAGTCCCAGTACTTC

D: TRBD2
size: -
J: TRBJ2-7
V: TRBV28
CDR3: CASSSRLAASTYEQYF
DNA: TGTGCCAGCAGTTCCAGACTAGCGGCATCGACCTACGAGCAGTACTTC

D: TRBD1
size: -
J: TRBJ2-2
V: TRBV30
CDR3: CAWSVINRGPAVRELFF
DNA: TGTGCCTGGAGTGTAATAAACAGGGGGCCAGCCGTGAGGGAGCTGTTTTTT

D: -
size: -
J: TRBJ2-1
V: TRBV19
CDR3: CASSIGGGSYNEQFF
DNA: TGTGCCAGTAGTATAGGTGGGGGAAGCTACAATGAGCAGTTCTTC

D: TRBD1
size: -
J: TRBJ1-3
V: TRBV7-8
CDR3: CASSLDTGGLPGNTIYF
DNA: TGTGCCAGCAGCTTAGACACAGGGGGATTGCCTGGAAACACCATATATTTT

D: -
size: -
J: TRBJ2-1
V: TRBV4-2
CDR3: CASSQDGLFGGEQFF
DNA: TGTGCCAGCAGCCAAGATGGTCTGTTCGGGGGTGAGCAGTTCTTC

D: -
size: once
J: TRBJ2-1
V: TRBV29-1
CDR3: CSVEGLMKTTYNEQFF
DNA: TGCAGCGTTGAAGGGTTAATGAAGACCACCTACAATGAGCAGTTCTTC

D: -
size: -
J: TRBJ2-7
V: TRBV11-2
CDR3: CASSLARSDEQYF
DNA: TGTGCCAGCAGCCTAGCGCGGTCGGACGAGCAGTACTTC

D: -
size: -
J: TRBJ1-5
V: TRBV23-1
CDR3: CASSRYGPPPYSNQPQHF
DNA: TGCGCCAGCAGTCGTTACGGACCGCCGCCTTATAGCAATCAGCCCCAGCATTTT

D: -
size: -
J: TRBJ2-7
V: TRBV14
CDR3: CASSSRTYEQYF
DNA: TGTGCCAGCAGCTCTCGAACCTACGAGCAGTACTTC

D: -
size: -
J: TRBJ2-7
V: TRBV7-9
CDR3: CASSSDYKQYEQYF
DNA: TGTGCCAGCAGCTCAGACTACAAACAGTACGAGCAGTACTTC

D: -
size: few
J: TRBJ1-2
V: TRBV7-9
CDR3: CASSYTSGYGYTF
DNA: TGTGCCAGCAGCTACACATCTGGCTATGGCTACACCTTC

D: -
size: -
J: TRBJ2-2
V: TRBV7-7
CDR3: CASSSSAGQYTGELFF
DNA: TGTGCTAGCAGCTCCTCTGCAGGACAGTACACCGGGGAGCTGTTTTTT

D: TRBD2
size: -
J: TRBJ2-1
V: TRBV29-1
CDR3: CSVYPGGPNNEQFF
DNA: TGCAGCGTTTACCCGGGGGGGCCCAACAATGAGCAGTTCTTC

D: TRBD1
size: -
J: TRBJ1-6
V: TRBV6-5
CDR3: CASSNGQVGNSPLHF
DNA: TGTGCCAGCAGTAACGGACAGGTTGGAAATTCACCCCTCCACTTT

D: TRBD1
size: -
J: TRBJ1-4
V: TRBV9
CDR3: CASSPRTGVATNEKLFF
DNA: TGTGCCAGCAGCCCTAGGACAGGGGTGGCGACTAATGAAAAACTGTTTTTT

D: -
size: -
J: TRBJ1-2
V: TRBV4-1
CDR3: CASSQGWSEIGGYTF
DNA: TGCGCCAGCAGCCAAGGTTGGTCCGAGATCGGCGGCTACACCTTC

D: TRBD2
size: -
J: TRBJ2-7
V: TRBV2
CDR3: CASSEEKGGVYEQYF
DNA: TGTGCCAGCAGTGAAGAGAAGGGAGGGGTCTACGAGCAGTACTTC

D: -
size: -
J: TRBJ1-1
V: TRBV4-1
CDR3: CASSQGMGLHTEAFF
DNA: TGCGCCAGCAGCCAAGGAATGGGCCTTCACACTGAAGCTTTCTTT